The clone carrying this TCR beta chain was picked up a small number of times. The sample is drawn from a study of T cell repertoires in cytomegalovirus infection. TCRdb recomputed calls from the reads with MiXCR, one row per CDR3 protein. The data show about 740,000 distinct CDR3 sequences, under 40% seen once. V lost 4 bases and J lost 0, with 13 bases in between. Per germline, CDR1 SGHNT and CDR2 YYREEE (reference sequence). The CDR3 length is 15 residues. The TCR was taken from a human donor in good health (CMV status not recorded). Some clones in this sample may be carry-over from other donors' samples. V is TRBV5-4 and J is TRBJ1-1; D is unresolved. Specimen: PBMCs. The CDR3 region is CASSGPEHMNTEAFF. DNA of the CDR3: TGTGCCAGCAGCGGGCCGGAACATATGAACACTGAAGCTTTCTTT.